This entry lists 14 T cell receptor beta chains sequenced from one sample in a study of blood T cell repertoires in COVID-19. Sequencing was performed with immunoSEQ multiplex PCR; in TCRdb, only in-frame clones are kept and a portion is missing. This sample carries tens of thousands of clones, 75% to 90% of them seen once, and the ten largest clones take just over 5%. Sequenced input: peripheral blood. The receptors originated from an elderly man with acute or convalescent COVID-19.

The rearrangement uses TRBV28 and TRBJ1-1; a weak D match, TRBD1 (5 bases). CDR1 and CDR2 (germline): MDHEN, SYDVKM. This CDR3 contains 16 residues. V lost 4 bases, J lost 0 bases, and 15 bases lay in between. The CDR3 loop reads CASSSPGDSMNTEAFF. CDR3 coding DNA: TGTGCCAGCAGTTCTCCCGGCGACAGTATGAACACTGAAGCTTTCTTT.

This clone occurred once. The gene calls are TRBV19 and TRBJ2-7; D is unclear. The CDR3 is 14 residues long. Germline V gene sequence: CDR1 LNHDA, CDR2 SQIVND (reference sequence). The V end was cut by 5 bases, the J end by 3 bases, with 14 bases between. The CDR3 nucleotides read TGTGCCAGTAGTGTATCCTTCCCCGGCTACGAGCAGTACTTC. Translated, it gives CASSVSFPGYEQYF. The full variable domain, its missing parts supplied by reference TRBV19 and TRBJ2-7, is DGGITQSPKYLFRKEGQNVTLSCEQNLNHDAMYWYRQDPGQGLRLIYYSQIVNDFQKGDIAEGYSVSREKKESFPLTVTSAQKNPTAFYLCASSVSFPGYEQYFGPGTRLTVT.

The chain links TRBV6-2 or TRBV6-3 to TRBJ2-1; 10 bases map to TRBD2. Per germline, CDR1 MNHEY and CDR2 SVGEGT. The V gene end was trimmed by 5 bases and the J gene end by 4 bases; junction bases not matched to a gene: 8. The CDR3 runs to 16 residues. CDR3 region: CASSHPSGRGYNEQFF. CDR3 nucleotide sequence: TGTGCCAGCAGTCATCCTAGCGGGAGAGGGTACAATGAGCAGTTCTTC.

The chain has TRBV5-5 and TRBJ2-5; 7 positions agree with TRBD2. The CDR3 runs 16 residues. V was pared by 3 bases and J by 1 base, with 9 bases of the junction left unmatched. Germline V gene data show CDR1 as SGHKS and CDR2 as YYEKEE (reference sequence). CDR3 nucleotide sequence: TGTGCCAGCAGCTGGGCAGTAACGGGGGGCCAAGAGACCCAGTACTTC. Protein: CASSWAVTGGQETQYF.

The rearrangement links TRBV5-1 to TRBJ2-2, with 11 bases fitting TRBD2. Trimming at V came to 0 bases and at J to 4 bases, leaving 2 bases not matched to a gene. CDR3 size: 16 residues. Germline assignment: CDR1 SGHRS and CDR2 YFSETQ. CDR3 amino acids: CASSLVLAGGTGELFF. In DNA, the CDR3 is TGCGCCAGCAGCTTGGTCCTAGCGGGAGGCACCGGGGAGCTGTTTTTT.

This chain uses TRBV5-8 with TRBJ2-7; perhaps TRBD1 as D (6 bases). In germline, CDR1 is SGHTS, CDR2 YDEGEE. The CDR3 loop spans 17 amino acids. The V and J ends lost 1 base and 0 bases respectively, with 17 bases between them. The CDR3: CASSLLWDTRISYEQYF. DNA of the CDR3: TGTGCCAGCAGCTTGCTTTGGGACACTAGAATCTCCTACGAGCAGTACTTC.

The CDR3 loop reads CASSPRTGGAETQYF. CDR3 coding DNA: TGTGCCAGCAGTCCCAGGACAGGGGGCGCGGAGACCCAGTACTTC. The rearrangement links TRBV11-1 to TRBJ2-5; 11 bases are shared with TRBD1. This CDR3 is 15 amino acids long. Germline V gives CDR1 SGHAT, CDR2 FQDESV (reference sequence). V was clipped by 6 bases and J by 5 bases; unmatched bases: 8.

The CDR3 here is CAISESQEKLFF. The CDR3, as DNA: TGTGCCATCAGTGAGTCGCAGGAAAAACTGTTTTTT. The chain combines TRBV10-3 with TRBJ1-4; D call uncertain. CDR3 length: 12 residues. The ends were cut back, 0 bases at V and 8 bases at J, with 4 bases in the middle. Per the germline V gene, CDR1 is ENHRY and CDR2 is SYGVKD.

This sequence joins TRBV4-3 and TRBJ2-7; D is unresolved. Trimming shortened V by 1 base and J by 3 bases, and 7 bases separated the two germline ends. The CDR3 runs 13 residues. The V gene's germline CDR1 is LGHNA and CDR2 YSLEER. The CDR3 is CASSQAGHYEQYF. Here the CDR3 DNA reads TGCGCCAGCAGCCAAGCTGGGCACTACGAGCAGTACTTC.

V and J are TRBV2 and TRBJ1-6; tentative D call: TRBD1 (6 bases). The CDR3 covers 13 residues. With 11 bases removed from V and 7 bases from J, the gap between germline ends came to 15 bases. Germline CDR1 and CDR2: SNHLY and FYNNEI. The CDR3 protein is CAGSGTKNSPLHF. Written as DNA, the CDR3 is TGTGCCGGATCCGGGACAAAAAATTCACCCCTCCACTTT.

This rearrangement joins TRBV6-5 to TRBJ1-5, with D tentatively TRBD1 (5 bases). From germline, CDR1 is MNHEY and CDR2 SVGAGI. Trimming pared 6 bases from V and 3 bases from J, leaving 9 bases between. The CDR3 contains 13 residues. The CDR3 region is CASRSTANQPQHF. CDR3 bases: TGTGCCAGCAGGTCGACAGCCAATCAGCCCCAGCATTTT.

The chain joins TRBV28 to TRBJ1-6; a possible D gene is TRBD1 (5 bases). CDR1 is MDHEN and CDR2 is SYDVKM in the germline V gene. The CDR3 spans 15 residues. The V and J ends lost 7 bases and 4 bases respectively, with 14 bases between them. In DNA, the CDR3 is TGTGCCAGCACAGGGCTGAGTGATTATAATTCACCCCTCCACTTT. This sequence encodes CASTGLSDYNSPLHF.

The chain recombines TRBV30 with TRBJ2-7; 12 nucleotides line up with TRBD2. Trimming cost V 4 bases and J 2 bases; bases outside gene matches: 3. Germline values: CDR1 GTSNPN, CDR2 SVGIG (reference sequence). The CDR3 runs to 14 residues. Here the CDR3 reads CAWNRLAGAYEQYF. The CDR3 nucleotides read TGTGCCTGGAATAGACTAGCGGGGGCCTACGAGCAGTACTTC.

The V and J genes are TRBV4-1 and TRBJ2-7; maybe TRBD1 (5 bases). The germline V gene encodes CDR1 MGHRA and CDR2 YSYEKL. The CDR3 has 14 residues. V was pared by 1 base and J by 2 bases, with 9 bases between. In DNA form, the CDR3 reads TGCGCCAGCAGCCAAGCCGACAGTACCTACGAGCAGTACTTC. This sequence encodes CASSQADSTYEQYF.